A selection of T cell receptor beta chains follows, all from one sample in a study of shared clonotypes between healthy human individuals. Libraries were prepared by immunoSEQ multiplex PCR; TCRdb keeps only in-frame clonotypes and omits some of them. This sample has roughly 760,000 clones; around 67% occur once, and the top ten carry about 1.8%. What was sequenced was memory CD4+ T cells sorted from blood. These TCRs come from a woman in her 30s in good health. Each CDR3 is given with its conserved first and last residue. D genes are given only for firm matches. A clone size is listed for some rows: how often the clone was seen (once, few, many), or a class if it is expanded.

few	TRBV27	9	TRBJ1-1	.	CGVLCPAFF	TGTGGAGTTCTGTGCCCGGCTTTCTTT
.	TRBV5-1	14	TRBJ2-5	.	CASSVSGSGETQYF	TGCGCCAGCAGCGTAAGCGGAAGTGGGGAGACCCAGTACTTC
.	TRBV5-5	16	TRBJ2-1	.	CASTTADGRSYNEQFF	TGTGCCAGCACCACCGCAGATGGCCGCTCCTACAATGAGCAGTTCTTC
few	TRBV28	9	TRBJ1-2	.	CASGGGYTF	TGTGCCAGCGGGGGTGGCTACACCTTC
.	TRBV28	14	TRBJ1-4	.	CASSLPETNEKLFF	TGTGCCAGCAGTTTACCCGAAACTAATGAAAAACTGTTTTTT
.	TRBV27	14	TRBJ2-7	.	CASSFLGGLDEQYF	TGTGCCAGCAGTTTCTTAGGGGGTCTGGACGAGCAGTACTTC
few	TRBV25-1	14	TRBJ2-1	TRBD2	CASSEMGTSGRKFF	TGTGCCAGCAGTGAAATGGGGACTAGCGGGAGGAAGTTCTTC
.	TRBV7-9	12	TRBJ2-3	.	CASGRGAAAQYF	TGTGCCAGCGGCCGAGGGGCGGCGGCGCAGTATTTT
.	TRBV19	14	TRBJ2-6	.	CASSMGTGANVLTF	TGTGCCAGTAGTATGGGTACTGGGGCCAACGTCCTGACTTTC
.	TRBV7-6	14	TRBJ1-5	.	CASSSVYSNQPQHF	TGTGCCAGCAGCTCCGTCTATAGCAATCAGCCCCAGCATTTT
.	TRBV29-1	13	TRBJ2-1	.	CSVVAVVYNEQFF	TGCAGCGTTGTGGCGGTCGTTTACAATGAGCAGTTCTTC
.	TRBV6-5	15	TRBJ2-3	.	CASSSLIRFTDTQYF	TGTGCCAGCAGCTCGTTAATTAGGTTCACAGATACGCAGTATTTT
few	TRBV21-1	16	TRBJ1-5	.	CASSKGRVEDRQPQHF	TGTGCCAGCAGCAAAGGTAGGGTTGAGGATCGTCAGCCCCAGCATTTT
once	TRBV7-3	13	TRBJ1-4	.	CASSRDVGEKLFF	TGTGCCAGCAGCCGGGACGTAGGGGAAAAACTGTTTTTT
.	TRBV27	16	TRBJ2-7	.	CASSLIGAGEAYEQYF	TGTGCCAGCAGTTTGATTGGCGCAGGGGAGGCCTACGAGCAGTACTTC
.	TRBV19	18	TRBJ2-3	TRBD2	CASSIVHLAGGPKDTQYF	TGTGCCAGTAGTATAGTCCACCTAGCGGGAGGGCCAAAAGATACGCAGTATTTT
.	TRBV5-4	12	TRBJ2-3	.	CASSLVADTQYF	TGTGCCAGCAGCTTGGTGGCAGATACGCAGTATTTT
.	TRBV6-6	13	TRBJ2-1	.	CASSYSKSGEQFF	TGTGCCAGCAGTTACTCGAAGTCGGGTGAGCAGTTCTTC
.	TRBV19	16	TRBJ2-7	TRBD2	CASSTPKTSVTYEQYF	TGTGCCAGTAGTACCCCAAAGACTAGCGTTACCTACGAGCAGTACTTC
.	TRBV30	13	TRBJ1-2	TRBD1	CAWSGGASRGYTF	TGTGCCTGGTCAGGGGGCGCCTCTCGGGGCTACACCTTC
few	TRBV6-1	16	TRBJ2-3	.	CASSARNRRFEDTQYF	TGTGCCAGCAGTGCCAGAAACAGGAGATTCGAAGATACGCAGTATTTT
many	TRBV7-2	12	TRBJ1-4	.	CASSRGEGKLFF	TGTGCCAGCAGCCGTGGGGAAGGAAAACTGTTTTTT
.	TRBV10-3	16	TRBJ2-3	TRBD2	CAISATSGRATDTQYF	TGTGCCATCAGTGCCACTAGCGGGAGGGCCACAGATACGCAGTATTTT
few	TRBV6-1	13	TRBJ2-5	TRBD2	CASRVAGVDTQYF	TGTGCCAGCAGGGTAGCGGGAGTGGATACCCAGTACTTC
.	TRBV7-9	15	TRBJ1-1	.	CASSLWGRENTEAFF	TGTGCCAGCAGCTTGTGGGGACGGGAGAACACTGAAGCTTTCTTT
.	TRBV19	16	TRBJ1-1	.	CASSPSPSQGPTEAFF	TGTGCCAGTAGTCCTTCTCCGTCCCAGGGCCCCACTGAAGCTTTCTTT
.	TRBV29-1	13	TRBJ2-1	.	CSVDGIANNEQFF	TGCAGCGTTGATGGGATAGCCAACAATGAGCAGTTCTTC
once	TRBV5-1	16	TRBJ2-7	TRBD2	CASSRIGAGNFYEQYF	TGCGCCAGCAGCCGTATTGGAGCGGGGAACTTCTACGAGCAGTACTTC
.	TRBV14	13	TRBJ1-2	.	CASSQDPHYGYTF	TGTGCCAGCAGCCAAGATCCCCACTATGGCTACACCTTC
.	TRBV5-5	15	TRBJ2-5	TRBD1	CASSLGRGRGETQYF	TGTGCCAGCAGCTTGGGCAGGGGGCGCGGGGAGACCCAGTACTTC